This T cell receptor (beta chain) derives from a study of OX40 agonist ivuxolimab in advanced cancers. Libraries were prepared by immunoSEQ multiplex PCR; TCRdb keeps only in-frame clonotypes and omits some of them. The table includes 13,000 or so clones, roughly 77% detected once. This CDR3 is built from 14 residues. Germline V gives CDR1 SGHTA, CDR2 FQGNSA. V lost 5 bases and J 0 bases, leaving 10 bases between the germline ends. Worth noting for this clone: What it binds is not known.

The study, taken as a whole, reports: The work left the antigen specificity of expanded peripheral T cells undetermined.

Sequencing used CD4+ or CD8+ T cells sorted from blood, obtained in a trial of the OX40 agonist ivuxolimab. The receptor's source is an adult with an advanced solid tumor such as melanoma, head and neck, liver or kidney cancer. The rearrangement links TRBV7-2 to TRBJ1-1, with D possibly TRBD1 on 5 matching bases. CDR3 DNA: TGTGCCAGCAGCCCCGACAGTATGAACACTGAAGCTTTCTTT. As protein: CASSPDSMNTEAFF.